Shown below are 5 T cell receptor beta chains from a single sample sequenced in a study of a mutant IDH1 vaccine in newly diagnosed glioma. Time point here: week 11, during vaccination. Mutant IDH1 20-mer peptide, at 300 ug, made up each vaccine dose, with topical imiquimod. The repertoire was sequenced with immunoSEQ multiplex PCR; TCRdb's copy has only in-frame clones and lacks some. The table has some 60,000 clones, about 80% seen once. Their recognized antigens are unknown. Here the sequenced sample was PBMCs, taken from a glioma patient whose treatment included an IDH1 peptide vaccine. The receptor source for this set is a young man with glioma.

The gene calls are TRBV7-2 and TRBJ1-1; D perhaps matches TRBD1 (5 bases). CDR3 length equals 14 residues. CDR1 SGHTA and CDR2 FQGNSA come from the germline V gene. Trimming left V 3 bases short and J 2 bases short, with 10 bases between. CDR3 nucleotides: TGTGCCAGCAGCTTTAGCCAGGGTAACACTGAAGCTTTCTTT. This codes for CASSFSQGNTEAFF.

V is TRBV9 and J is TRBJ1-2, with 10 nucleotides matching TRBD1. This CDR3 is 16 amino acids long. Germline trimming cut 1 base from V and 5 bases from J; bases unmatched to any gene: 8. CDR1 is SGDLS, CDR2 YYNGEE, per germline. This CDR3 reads CASSVRQGASSYGYTF. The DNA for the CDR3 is TGTGCCAGCAGCGTAAGACAGGGGGCGAGTTCGTATGGCTACACCTTC.

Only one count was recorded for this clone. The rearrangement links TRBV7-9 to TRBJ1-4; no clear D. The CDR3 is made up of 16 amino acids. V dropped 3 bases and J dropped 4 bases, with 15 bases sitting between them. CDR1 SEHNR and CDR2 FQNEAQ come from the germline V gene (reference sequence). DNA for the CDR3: TGTGCCAGCAGCTTTAGATCGGACGGCTTTAATGAAAAACTGTTTTTT. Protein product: CASSFRSDGFNEKLFF. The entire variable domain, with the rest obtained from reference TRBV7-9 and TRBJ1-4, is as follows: DTGVSQNPRHKITKRGQNVTFRCDPISEHNRLYWYRQTLGQGPEFLTYFQNEAQLEKSRLLSDRFSAERPKGSFSTLEIQRTEQGDSAMYLCASSFRSDGFNEKLFFGSGTQLSVL.

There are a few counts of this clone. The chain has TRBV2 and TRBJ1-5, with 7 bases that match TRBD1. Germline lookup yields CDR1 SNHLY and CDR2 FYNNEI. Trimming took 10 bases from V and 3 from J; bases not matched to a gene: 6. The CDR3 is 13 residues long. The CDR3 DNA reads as TGTGCCACCTCGGACAGGCCCAATCAGCCCCAGCATTTT. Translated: CATSDRPNQPQHF.

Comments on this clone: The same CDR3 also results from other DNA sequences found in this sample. CDR3 bases: TGTGCCAGCAGCGTGGGGGGAGAGACCCAGTACTTC. Translated, it gives CASSVGGETQYF. V and J are TRBV9 and TRBJ2-5; D perhaps matches TRBD2 (6 bases). Per germline, CDR1 SGDLS and CDR2 YYNGEE. V lost 2 bases, J lost 4 bases, and 6 bases lay in between. This CDR3 spans 12 amino acids.